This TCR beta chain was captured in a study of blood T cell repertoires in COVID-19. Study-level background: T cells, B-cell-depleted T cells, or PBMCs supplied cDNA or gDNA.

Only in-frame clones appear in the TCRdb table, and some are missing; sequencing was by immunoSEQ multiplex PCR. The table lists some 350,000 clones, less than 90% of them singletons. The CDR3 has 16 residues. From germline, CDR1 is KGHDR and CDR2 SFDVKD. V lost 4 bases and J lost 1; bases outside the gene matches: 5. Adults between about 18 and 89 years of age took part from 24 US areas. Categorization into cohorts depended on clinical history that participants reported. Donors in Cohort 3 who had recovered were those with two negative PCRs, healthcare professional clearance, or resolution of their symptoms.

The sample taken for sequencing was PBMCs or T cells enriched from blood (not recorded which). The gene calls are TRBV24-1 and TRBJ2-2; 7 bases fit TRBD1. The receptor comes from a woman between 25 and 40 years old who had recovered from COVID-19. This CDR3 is CATSETGTENTGELFF. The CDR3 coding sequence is TGTGCCACCAGTGAAACCGGGACAGAGAACACCGGGGAGCTGTTTTTT.